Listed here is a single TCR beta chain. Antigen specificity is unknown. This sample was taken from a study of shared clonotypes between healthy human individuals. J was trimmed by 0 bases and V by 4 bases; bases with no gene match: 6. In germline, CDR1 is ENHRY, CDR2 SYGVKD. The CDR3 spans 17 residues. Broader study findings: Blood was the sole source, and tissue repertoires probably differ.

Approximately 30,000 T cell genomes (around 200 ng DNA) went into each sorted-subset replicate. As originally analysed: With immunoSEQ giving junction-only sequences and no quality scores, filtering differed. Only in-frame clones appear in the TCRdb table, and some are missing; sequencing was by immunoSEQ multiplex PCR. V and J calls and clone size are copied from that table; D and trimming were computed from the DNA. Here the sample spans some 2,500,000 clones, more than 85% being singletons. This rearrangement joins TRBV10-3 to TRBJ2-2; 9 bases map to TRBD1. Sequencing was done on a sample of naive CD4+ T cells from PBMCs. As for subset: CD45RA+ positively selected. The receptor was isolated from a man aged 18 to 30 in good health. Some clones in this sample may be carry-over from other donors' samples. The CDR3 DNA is TGTGCCATCAGTGTATCACAGGGGGCTTCGAACACCGGGGAGCTGTTTTTT. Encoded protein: CAISVSQGASNTGELFF.